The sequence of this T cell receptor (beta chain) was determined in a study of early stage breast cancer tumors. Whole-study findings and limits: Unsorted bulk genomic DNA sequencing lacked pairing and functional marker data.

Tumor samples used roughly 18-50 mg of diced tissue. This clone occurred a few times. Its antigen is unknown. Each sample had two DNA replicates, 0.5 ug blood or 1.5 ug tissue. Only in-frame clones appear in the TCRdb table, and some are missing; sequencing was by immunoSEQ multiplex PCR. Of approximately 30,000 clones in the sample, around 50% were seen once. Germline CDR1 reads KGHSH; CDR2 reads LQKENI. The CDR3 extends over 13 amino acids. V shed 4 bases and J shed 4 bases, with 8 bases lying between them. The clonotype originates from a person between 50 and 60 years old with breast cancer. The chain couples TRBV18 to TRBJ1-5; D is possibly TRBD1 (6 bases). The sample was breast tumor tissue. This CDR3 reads CASSLDRNQPQHF. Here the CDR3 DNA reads TGTGCCAGCTCACTGGACAGAAATCAGCCCCAGCATTTT.